The 7 T cell receptor beta chains listed next were all sequenced from one sample in a study of blood T cells in healthy people across ages. The second PCR ran 7 to 11 cycles with a sample-barcoded 5' primer and J-beta primers. Via MiXCR, TCRdb re-called the 5' RACE reads, giving one row per CDR3 protein. The data contain about 780,000 distinct CDR3 sequences, about 45% of them seen just once; the ten biggest clones take up 15% to 20%. The specimen sequenced was blood. These receptors originate from a man older than 75 in good health.

Of note for this clonotype: An end of the junction differs from the germline gene, which may be a read error. V gene TRBV11-3 combines with J gene TRBJ2-3; a possible D gene is TRBD1 (6 bases). The germline gives CDR1 SGHNT, CDR2 YENEEA. The CDR3 totals 13 residues. The CDR3 nucleotides are TGTGCCAGCAGCAAACAGGGTGCAGATGCGCAGTATTTT. It is translated as CASSKQGADAQYF.

This clonotype has more than one count but fewer than ten. This chain uses TRBV6-1 with TRBJ2-7; D unclear. This CDR3 spans 12 amino acids. The V gene lost 2 bases and the J gene lost 7 bases, with 9 bases spanning the gap. The germline CDR1 and CDR2 sequences are MNHNS and SASEGT. CDR3 DNA: TGTGCCAGCAGTGAAAACCACAATGAGCAGTACTTC. Translated: CASSENHNEQYF.

This clonotype has just one count. At one end, the junction sequence differs from germline, possibly due to a read error. This rearrangement joins TRBV5-1 to TRBJ2-1; TRBD2 aligns across 7 bases. CDR3 length: 14 amino acids. Germline V gives CDR1 SGHRS, CDR2 YFSETQ. The CDR3, as DNA: TGCGCCAGCAGTGGGGGAGGGACCGGGAATGGGCAGTTCTTC. Translation gives CASSGGGTGNGQFF.

The chain recombines TRBV2 with TRBJ1-5; D might be TRBD1 (6 bases). Germline CDR1 reads SNHLY; CDR2 reads FYNNEI. The CDR3 is 14 residues long. The V and J ends lost 7 bases and 4 bases respectively, with 14 bases between them. The CDR3 region is CASNPERGNQPQHF. In DNA, the CDR3 is TGTGCCAGCAATCCAGAGAGGGGGAATCAGCCCCAGCATTTT.

The rearrangement links TRBV12-3 or TRBV12-4 to TRBJ2-4; no reliable D call. The CDR3 consists of 15 residues. The ends were cut back, 3 bases at V and 2 bases at J, with 11 bases in the middle. The DNA for the CDR3 is TGTGCCAGCAGTTTTCACCAGGAACCCAAAAACATTCAGTACTTC. Translation: CASSFHQEPKNIQYF.

The gene calls are TRBV12-3 or TRBV12-4 and TRBJ2-4; TRBD1 might be the D (6 bases). Trimming stripped 0 bases from V and 6 bases from J, with 9 bases between. CDR3 length: 14 amino acids. The chain's CDR3 is CASSLAQGRNIQYF. CDR3 DNA: TGTGCCAGCAGTTTAGCGCAGGGGCGAAACATTCAGTACTTC.

J is TRBJ1-5 and V is TRBV29-1; D remains unclear. Trimming took 5 bases from V and 4 from J, leaving 15 bases between them. The CDR3 contains 14 residues. Germline CDR1 reads SQVTM; CDR2 reads ANQGSEA. DNA for the CDR3: TGCAGCGTTTCCAATTCACAACGTAATCAGCCCCAGCATTTT. It yields the protein CSVSNSQRNQPQHF.